The present T cell receptor beta chain was sequenced within a study of T-cell memory formation after mild COVID-19. Study-level background: The TCR clusters were mostly specific to one donor. The study, taken as a whole, reports: Cross-reactive memory seemingly joined, as some responding clones were found in pre-infection memory. Clones that contracted clustered mainly in CM and EM if CD4+ and in EMRA if CD8+. Contracting clones from day 15 to 85 had balanced CD4/CD8; later expanders favoured CD4+.

CDR3 length equals 15 residues. V lost 5 bases and J lost 5, with 18 bases in between. As regards this clonotype: Its target is unknown.

One entry per CDR3 protein, called by TCRdb with MiXCR from the 5' RACE reads. This sample yields fewer than 250,000 distinct CDR3 sequences, of which around 27% are seen a single time; approximately 10% belongs to the top ten. Sequenced material: PBMCs or a T cell subset sorted from them (not recorded which). The rearrangement joins TRBV12-3 or TRBV12-4 to TRBJ1-1; D is possibly TRBD1 (6 bases). This sequence was found in an adult woman who had mild COVID-19 (a few samples of this study predate the infection). Cell type and time point are not known. The CDR3 region is CASSSLVGAYTEAFF. The CDR3 coding sequence is TGTGCCAGCAGTAGCCTTGTGGGGGCTTATACTGAAGCTTTCTTT.